This T cell receptor beta chain stems from a study of glioma-infiltrating T cells after dendritic cell vaccination. The wider study: At biweekly intervals, patients got three intradermal dendritic cell vaccine injections.

Data came from immunoSEQ multiplex PCR; TCRdb stores just in-frame clones and leaves some out. The data hold 50,000 to 60,000 clones, with around 85% observed a single time. Stated time point: after dendritic cell vaccination, including at tumor progression/relapse. CDR3 length: 14 amino acids. CDR1 and CDR2 from the germline V gene are SQVTM and ANQGSEA. Trimming removed 0 bases at V and 1 base at J, with 9 bases between. The receptor comes from a human donor with glioblastoma. The chain uses TRBV29-1 and TRBJ1-2; perhaps TRBD1 as D (6 bases). The source material was blood, sampled after dendritic cell vaccination. The CDR3 protein is CSVEDLGGNYGYTF. The CDR3 bases are TGCAGCGTTGAAGATCTAGGGGGTAACTATGGCTACACCTTC.